This TCR beta chain was observed in a study of cytomegalovirus exposure and HLA in healthy donors. Whole-study results and caveats: Later analysis indicated greater clonal expansion among HLA-associated TCR beta chains than among equally common other chains.

The PCR was carried out with 60 Vbeta primers and 13 Jbeta primers. Clones were sequenced by immunoSEQ multiplex PCR, and TCRdb holds only the in-frame ones, with some missing. The sample gives roughly 220,000 clones, 75% of which show up once; about 1.9% is in the top ten. Trimming took 1 base from V and 15 from J, leaving 13 bases between them. Germline CDR1 GTSNPN, CDR2 SVGIG (reference sequence). This CDR3 comprises 11 residues. Turning to this clone: Its antigen is currently unknown.

Material for sequencing was PBMCs. This receptor was taken from a woman in her thirties in good health and CMV-seronegative. The chain employs TRBV30 and TRBJ2-1; perhaps TRBD2 as D (6 bases). This CDR3 reads CAWSATRGLFF. The CDR3 nucleotides are TGTGCCTGGAGTGCGACTAGAGGGCTGTTCTTC. Full variable domain (remainder filled in from reference TRBV30 and TRBJ2-1): SQTIHQWPATLVQPVGSPLSLECTVEGTSNPNLYWYRQAAGRGLQLLFYSVGIGQISSEVPQNLSASRPQDRQFILSSKKLLLSDSGFYLCAWSATRGLFFGPGTRLTVL.